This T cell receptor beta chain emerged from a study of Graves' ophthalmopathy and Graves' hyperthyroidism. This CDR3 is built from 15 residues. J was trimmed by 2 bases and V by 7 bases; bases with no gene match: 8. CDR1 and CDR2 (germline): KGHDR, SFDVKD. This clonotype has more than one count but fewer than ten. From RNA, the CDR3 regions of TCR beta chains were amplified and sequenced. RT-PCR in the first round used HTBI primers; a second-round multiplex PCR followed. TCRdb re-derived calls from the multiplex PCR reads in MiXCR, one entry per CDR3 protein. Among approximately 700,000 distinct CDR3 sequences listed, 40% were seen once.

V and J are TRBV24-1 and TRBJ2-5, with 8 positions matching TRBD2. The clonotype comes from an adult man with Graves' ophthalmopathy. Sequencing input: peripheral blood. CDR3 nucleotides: TGTGCCACCAGCCGGGGGGGCGTGGGGCAAGAGACCCAGTACTTC. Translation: CATSRGGVGQETQYF.